The entry below gives a single T cell receptor beta chain sequence along with its context. These data are taken from a study of OX40 agonist ivuxolimab in advanced cancers. As for the study in general: Partial responses, seen in three patients, involved one hepatocellular carcinoma and two cutaneous melanomas.

V lost 1 base and J lost 8, with 15 bases in between. This CDR3 has 16 amino acids. From germline, CDR1 is LGHNT and CDR2 FRNRAP. Sequencing was performed with immunoSEQ multiplex PCR; in TCRdb, only in-frame clones are kept and a portion is missing. The sample includes more than 70,000 clones, roughly 92% of them seen just once. This clonotype was sampled from an adult with an advanced solid tumor such as melanoma, head and neck, liver or kidney cancer. The J gene is TRBJ1-6, the V gene TRBV12-5, with D unclear. Sequenced here: CD4+ or CD8+ T cells sorted from blood, sampled in a trial of the OX40 agonist ivuxolimab. In DNA form, the CDR3 reads TGTGCTAGTGGTTTGGGAGGATTCGATCCGTATTCACCCCTCCACTTT. It encodes CASGLGGFDPYSPLHF. The variable domain in full, with the rest retrieved from reference TRBV12-5 and TRBJ1-6, is DARVTQTPRHKVTEMGQEVTMRCQPILGHNTVFWYRQTMMQGLELLAYFRNRAPLDDSGMPKDRFSAEMPDATLATLKIQPSEPRDSAVYFCASGLGGFDPYSPLHFGNGTRLTVT.